This entry describes one T cell receptor (beta chain). What it binds is not known. The sample originates from a study of T cells in Graves' hyperthyroidism and ophthalmopathy. Looked up from germline, CDR1 is SGHTA and CDR2 is FQGNSA. With 2 bases removed from V and 6 bases from J, the gap between germline ends came to 10 bases. The CDR3 consists of 13 residues. RNA transcripts gave rise to amplified TCR beta CDR3 regions. TCR CDR3 underwent first-round RT-PCR with the HTBI primer set. TCRdb itself ran the multiplex PCR reads through MiXCR, one entry per CDR3 protein. This sample carries fewer than 350,000 distinct CDR3 sequences, 12% to 15% of them seen once, and the ten largest clones take roughly 7.7%. Broader study findings: Prediction of ophthalmopathy progression came a median approximately 6.6 months pre-onset.

This sequence was found in a woman aged 40 to 55 with Graves' hyperthyroidism. This rearrangement joins TRBV7-2 to TRBJ1-2; D call uncertain. The sequenced material came from blood. The chain's CDR3 is CASSLLWTDGYTF. The CDR3 nucleotides read TGTGCCAGCAGCTTATTATGGACGGATGGCTACACCTTC.